This paragraph reports one TCR beta chain. Its target is unknown. V gave up 2 bases and J gave up 4 bases, with 12 bases separating them. Germline-derived CDR1 and CDR2 are MNHNY and SVGAGI (reference sequence). The CDR3 is 15 residues long. These data come from a study of graft-versus-host responses after intestinal transplantation. Whole-study context: Anti-thymocyte globulin induction, then tacrolimus and steroids for around three years, went to all recipients.

Assay: immunoSEQ multiplex PCR; the TCRdb copy retains only in-frame clones and omits some. The data hold 40,000 to 45,000 clones, with more than 80% observed a single time. Study-level points and caveats: High graft-versus-host to host-versus-graft clonal ratios were seen in allografts of patients with graft-donor T cell macrochimerism. Recipient bone marrow held GvH clones, some seen earlier in ileum or blood.

The input for sequencing was PBMCs, taken 314 days after intestinal transplant. The chain employs TRBV6-6 and TRBJ2-1, with D possibly being TRBD2 (6 bases). The TCR originated in a human patient who received an intestinal transplant, so some T cells may come from the graft donor. CDR3: CASSYTSSTYNEQFF. CDR3 bases: TGTGCCAGCAGTTACACTAGCTCCACTTACAATGAGCAGTTCTTC.